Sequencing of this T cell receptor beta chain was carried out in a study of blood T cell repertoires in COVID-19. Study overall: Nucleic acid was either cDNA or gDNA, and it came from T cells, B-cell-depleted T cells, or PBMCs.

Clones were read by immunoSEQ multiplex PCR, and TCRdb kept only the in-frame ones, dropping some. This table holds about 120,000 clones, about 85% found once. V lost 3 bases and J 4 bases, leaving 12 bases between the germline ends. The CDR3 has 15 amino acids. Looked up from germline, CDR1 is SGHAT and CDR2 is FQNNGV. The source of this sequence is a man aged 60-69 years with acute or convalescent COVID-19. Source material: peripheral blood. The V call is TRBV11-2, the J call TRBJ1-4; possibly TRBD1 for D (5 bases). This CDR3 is CASSFRGPSNEKLFF. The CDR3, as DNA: TGTGCCAGCAGCTTTAGGGGTCCCAGTAATGAAAAACTGTTTTTT.